This T cell receptor (beta chain) was identified in a study of long-term antiretroviral therapy in people with HIV. The authors ran the immunoSEQ assay, v3.0, at survey level. Repertoires were generated with immunoSEQ multiplex PCR, while TCRdb's copy carries only in-frame clones and drops some. The sample carries under 30,000 clones, about 88% recorded once. V shed 3 bases and J shed 8 bases, with 14 bases lying between them. The CDR3 is 14 residues long. CDR1 KGHSH and CDR2 LQKENI come from the germline V gene. The specimen comprised unsorted PBMCs, sampled around 5 years before starting antiretroviral therapy. The V gene is TRBV18, the J gene TRBJ1-5; D is unclear. The TCR sequence derives from a man aged 50 to 59 with HIV. CDR3 DNA sequence: TGTGCCAGCTCACCGGGTCTGGGAACGGAGCCCCAGCATTTT. This translates into CASSPGLGTEPQHF.